The 13 T cell receptor beta chains listed next were all sequenced from one sample in a study of PD-1 blockade in classical Hodgkin lymphoma. As to time point: cycle 4 day 1 (C4D1), after 6 weeks of nivolumab. Exposure to brentuximab vedotin varied, and each patient had relapsed following autologous stem cell transplantation. The method was immunoSEQ multiplex PCR; TCRdb's version includes in-frame clones alone and lacks a portion of them. The data show about 4,600 clones, roughly 70% seen once. Material: peripheral blood mononuclear cells (PBMCs), obtained before the fourth cycle of nivolumab. The receptor set was obtained from a human donor with classical Hodgkin lymphoma.

V and J are TRBV28 and TRBJ1-5; TRBD1 aligns across 7 bases. Germline CDR1 MDHEN, CDR2 SYDVKM. The CDR3 length is 17 residues. Trimming took 1 base from V and 3 from J; bases not matched to a gene: 9. CDR3 in DNA: TGTGCCAGCAGTTTATCCCCTGGGACAGCGGTCAATCAGCCCCAGCATTTT. This gives the protein CASSLSPGTAVNQPQHF.

J is TRBJ2-1 and V is TRBV7-6, with 8 bases aligning to TRBD1. Losses at the gene ends were 6 bases for V and 8 bases for J; bases not matched to a gene: 15. Germline lookup yields CDR1 SGHVS and CDR2 FNYEAQ. The CDR3 contains 16 residues. The CDR3, as DNA: TGTGCCAGCAGTCGCGGTTACAGGGCAGGGGGCGATGAGCAGTTCTTC. It specifies CASSRGYRAGGDEQFF.

V gene TRBV7-1 combines with J gene TRBJ2-1, with unresolved D. TRBV7-1 belongs to the ORF category, with a function that is uncertain. The germline V and J ends were trimmed by 4 bases and 6 bases, with 16 bases remaining between them. This CDR3 has 15 amino acids. The CDR3 DNA reads as TGTGCCAGCAGCTTAGAGTCGGCTCCTCGCAATGAGCAGTTCTTC. Translating gives CASSLESAPRNEQFF.

The chain employs TRBV29-1 and TRBJ2-6, with TRBD1 as a possible D gene (6 bases). V lost 1 base and J lost 2, with 6 bases in between. CDR3 length equals 14 residues. The germline gives CDR1 SQVTM, CDR2 ANQGSEA. The CDR3 loop is CSVEAGAGANVLTF. The CDR3 DNA follows: TGCAGCGTTGAAGCAGGGGCTGGGGCCAACGTCCTGACTTTC.

V and J are TRBV9 and TRBJ1-2; a possible D gene is TRBD1 (5 bases). The V gene lost 0 bases and the J gene lost 4 bases, with 10 bases spanning the gap. The length of the CDR3 is 14 residues. From germline, CDR1 is SGDLS and CDR2 YYNGEE. The CDR3 DNA sequence: TGTGCCAGCAGCGTAGGGGGGAGGGGCTATGGCTACACCTTC. It yields the protein CASSVGGRGYGYTF.

This sequence joins TRBV6-1 and TRBJ2-5, with a possible D match to TRBD2 (6 bases). Between the trimmed V and J ends, which lost 11 bases and 2 bases, there was a span of 18 bases. The CDR3 is 14 amino acids. Germline-derived CDR1 and CDR2 are MNHNS and SASEGT. CDR3 amino acids: CACRDFWPQETQYF. CDR3 DNA: TGTGCCTGCCGGGACTTTTGGCCACAAGAGACCCAGTACTTC.

This clone occurred a few times. J is TRBJ1-1 and V is TRBV29-1; D gene unclear. CDR3 size: 13 residues. The germline CDR1 and CDR2 sequences are SQVTM and ANQGSEA. V lost 2 bases to trimming and J lost 0 bases, with 7 bases between them. CDR3 region: CSVEFGMNTEAFF. The CDR3 DNA sequence: TGCAGCGTTGAATTCGGTATGAACACTGAAGCTTTCTTT. The full variable domain, in which reference TRBV29-1 and TRBJ1-1 provide the parts outside the CDR3, is SAVISQKPSRDICQRGTSLTIQCQVDSQVTMMFWYRQQPGQSLTLIATANQGSEATYESGFVIDKFPISRPNLTFSTLTVSNMSPEDSSIYLCSVEFGMNTEAFFGQGTRLTVV.

The V call is TRBV6-5, the J call TRBJ1-1; D ambiguous. The CDR3 is 14 residues long. V gave up 0 bases and J gave up 4 bases, with 9 bases separating them. Germline V gene lookup returns CDR1 MNHEY and CDR2 SVGAGI. The CDR3 DNA reads TGTGCCAGCAGTTACTCGAAGGCACCCACTGAAGCTTTCTTT. Translated: CASSYSKAPTEAFF.

This clone occurred a few times. This rearrangement joins TRBV6-5 to TRBJ2-2; D unresolved. V lost 7 bases to trimming and J lost 8 bases, with 8 bases between them. The CDR3 has 11 amino acids. Germline CDR1 and CDR2: MNHEY and SVGAGI. The CDR3 DNA reads as TGTGCCAGCACCTCCCTTGGGGAGCTGTTTTTT. Encoded protein: CASTSLGELFF.

V gene TRBV7-2 combines with J gene TRBJ2-7; 9 bases map to TRBD2. V lost 0 bases, J lost 6 bases, and 3 bases stayed unmatched. CDR1 SGHTA and CDR2 FQGNSA come from the germline V gene. The CDR3 is 14 amino acids. The chain's CDR3 is CASSLAGLAPEQYF. The CDR3 DNA reads as TGTGCCAGCAGCTTAGCGGGACTAGCTCCCGAGCAGTACTTC.

The chain links TRBV5-1 to TRBJ2-7; D remains unclear. CDR3 length equals 12 residues. Germline V gene data show CDR1 as SGHRS and CDR2 as YFSETQ. Trimming cost V 0 bases and J 4 bases, with 5 bases left between them. CDR3 sequence reads: CASSLDGYEQYF. CDR3 coding DNA: TGCGCCAGCAGCTTGGACGGATACGAGCAGTACTTC.

This clone has only a few counts. The chain is built from TRBV28 and TRBJ2-7; 7 nucleotides line up with TRBD1. Germline V gene lookup returns CDR1 MDHEN and CDR2 SYDVKM. This CDR3 comprises 15 residues. V shed 7 bases, J shed 6 bases, and the junction held 15 bases outside the gene matches. The CDR3 loop is CASNIRDRDLSEQYF. CDR3 bases: TGTGCCAGCAACATTAGAGACAGGGATTTAAGCGAGCAGTACTTC.

In its sample, this clone was seen a few times. The chain has TRBV18 and TRBJ1-2; possible D gene TRBD1, 6 bases. CDR3 length equals 13 residues. Germline V gene sequence: CDR1 KGHSH, CDR2 LQKENI. Trimming shortened V by 3 bases and J by 4 bases, and 9 bases separated the two germline ends. The CDR3, as DNA: TGTGCCAGCTCACCGGACAGCCTCTATGGCTACACCTTC. It translates to CASSPDSLYGYTF.